Sequencing of this TCR beta chain was carried out in a study of patients and donors after allogeneic stem cell transplantation. This clonotype came up many times. From the RT-PCR reads, TCRdb called clonotypes with MiXCR, one entry per CDR3 protein. The sample comprises 800,000 to 1,000,000 distinct CDR3 sequences, over 15% of which are singletons, and 6% rests with the top ten. The length of the CDR3 is 14 residues. V lost 2 bases and J lost 1, with 9 bases in between. The chain joins TRBV12-3 or TRBV12-4 to TRBJ2-7; tentatively, D is TRBD2 (5 bases). The sequence was collected from a human donor who was either an allogeneic HSCT recipient or a stem cell or donor lymphocyte infusion donor (not recorded which). It is not recorded whose cells these are; they may come from a transplant donor. The material sequenced was blood, either unsorted or a sorted T cell fraction (not recorded which). The CDR3 region has the DNA TGTGCCAGCAGTTTAACCCGGGGATCCTACGAGCAGTACTTC. Translation: CASSLTRGSYEQYF.